The TCR beta chain under discussion was sequenced for a study of blood T cell repertoires in COVID-19. In the study overall: The samples span acute and convalescent COVID-19 from the United States, Italy and Spain. T cells, B-cell-depleted T cells, or PBMCs supplied cDNA or gDNA.

Per the authors' pipeline: Reference gene primer amplification in the assay estimated nucleated cell counts. Assay used: immunoSEQ multiplex PCR; TCRdb lists only in-frame clones, some missing. The V and J calls and the clone size are those of that table, but D and trimming were determined from the DNA. In the table there are some 250,000 clones, 82% of which are singletons. The sequenced material came from peripheral blood. The receptor comes from a woman under 30 with acute or convalescent COVID-19.

The CDR3 coding sequence is TGTGCCAGCAGCTTACGGGGGGCTGGGGTCTACGAGCAGTACTTC. Its translation: CASSLRGAGVYEQYF. The rearrangement links TRBV13 to TRBJ2-7; maybe TRBD2 (7 bases). The CDR3 loop spans 15 amino acids. Germline CDR1 PRHDT, CDR2 FYEKMQ (reference sequence). The V gene lost 2 bases and the J gene lost 3 bases, with 14 bases spanning the gap. Full variable domain (missing parts from reference TRBV13 and TRBJ2-7): AAGVIQSPRHLIKEKRETATLKCYPIPRHDTVYWYQQGPGQDPQFLISFYEKMQSDKGSIPDRFSAQQFSDYHSELNMSSLELGDSALYFCASSLRGAGVYEQYFGPGTRLTVT.